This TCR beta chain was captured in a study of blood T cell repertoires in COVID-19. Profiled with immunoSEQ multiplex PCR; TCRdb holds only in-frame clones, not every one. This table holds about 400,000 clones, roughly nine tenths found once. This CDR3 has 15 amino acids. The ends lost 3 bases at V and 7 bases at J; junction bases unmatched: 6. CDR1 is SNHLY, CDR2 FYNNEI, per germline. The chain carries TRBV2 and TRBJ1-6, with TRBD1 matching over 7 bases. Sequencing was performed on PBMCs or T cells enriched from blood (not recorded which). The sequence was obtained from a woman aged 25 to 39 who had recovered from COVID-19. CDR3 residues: CASSDGRGSNSPLHF. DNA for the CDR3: TGTGCCAGCAGTGACGGCAGGGGGTCCAATTCACCCCTCCACTTT.